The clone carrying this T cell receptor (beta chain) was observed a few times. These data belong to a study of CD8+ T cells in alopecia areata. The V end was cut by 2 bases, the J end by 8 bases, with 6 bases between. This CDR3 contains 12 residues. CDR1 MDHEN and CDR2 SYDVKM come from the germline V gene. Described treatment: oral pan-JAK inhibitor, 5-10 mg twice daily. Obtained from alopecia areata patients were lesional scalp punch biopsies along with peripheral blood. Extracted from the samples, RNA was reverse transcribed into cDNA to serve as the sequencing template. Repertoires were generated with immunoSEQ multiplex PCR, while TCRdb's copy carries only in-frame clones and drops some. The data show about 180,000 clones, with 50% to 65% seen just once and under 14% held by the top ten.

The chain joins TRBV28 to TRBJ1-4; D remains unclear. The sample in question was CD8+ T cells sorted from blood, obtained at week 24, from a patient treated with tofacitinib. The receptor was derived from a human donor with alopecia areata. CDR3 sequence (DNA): TGTGCCAGCAGTTTAATGGTAGAAAAACTGTTTTTT. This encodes CASSLMVEKLFF.